Below are 22 T cell receptor beta chains sequenced from a single sample in a study of post-analysis software for immune sequencing data. General observations from the study: Patients used about 5 TRBV segments, including TRBV5-6, TRBV5-1 and TRBV20-1, more often than controls.

TCR beta cDNA libraries had unique molecular identifiers. One entry per CDR3 protein, called by TCRdb with MiXCR from the PCR reads. Altogether over 300,000 distinct CDR3 sequences are present, less than 40% being singletons, with the ten largest covering under 15%. Their antigen targets remain unknown. The material sequenced was blood. Receptors were obtained from a girl under 18 with multiple sclerosis.

The chain links TRBV9 to TRBJ2-1; 10 nucleotides line up with TRBD2. The trim removed 2 bases at V and 7 bases at J, leaving 6 bases unmatched. The CDR3 is 15 amino acids. Germline V gene data show CDR1 as SGDLS and CDR2 as YYNGEE. CDR3 protein: CASSVSGGARNEQFF. The CDR3 DNA follows: TGTGCCAGCAGCGTCAGCGGGGGGGCCAGAAATGAGCAGTTCTTC.

This clonotype was seen a handful of times. The gene calls are TRBV12-3 or TRBV12-4 and TRBJ2-3, with D tentatively TRBD2 (6 bases). The CDR3 spans 16 residues. V was cut by 4 bases and J by 11 bases, with 25 bases left in between. The CDR3 region has the DNA TGTGCCAGCAGTTCCTCGCGTATGAACACGGGGGTTTTGCAGTATTTT. It specifies CASSSSRMNTGVLQYF.

This chain uses TRBV20-1 with TRBJ2-1, with 11 bases fitting TRBD2. V gave up 3 bases and J gave up 7 bases; unmatched junction bases: 8. This CDR3 spans 15 amino acids. CDR1 DFQATT and CDR2 SNEGSKA come from the germline V gene (reference sequence). This CDR3 is CSARPTSGGWNEQFF. In nucleotides, the CDR3 is TGCAGTGCTAGGCCAACTAGCGGGGGCTGGAATGAGCAGTTCTTC.

This clonotype was observed a handful of times. The chain recombines TRBV5-1 with TRBJ2-5; D is perhaps TRBD2 (5 bases). Per germline, CDR1 SGHRS and CDR2 YFSETQ. This CDR3 contains 13 residues. V was cut by 0 bases and J by 3 bases, with 6 bases left in between. CDR3 protein: CASSLDGEETQYF. The CDR3 DNA follows: TGCGCCAGCAGCTTGGACGGGGAAGAGACCCAGTACTTC.

This clonotype was counted a few times. CDR3 in DNA: TGTGCCAGCAGTGAAGGAGGGGGGGGCCCAGATACGCAGTATTTT. Translated, it gives CASSEGGGGPDTQYF. The V call is TRBV2, the J call TRBJ2-3; TRBD2 is a possible D gene (7 bases). The germline V and J ends were trimmed by 1 base and 4 bases, with 12 bases remaining between them. This CDR3 has 15 amino acids. CDR1 and CDR2 from the germline V gene are SNHLY and FYNNEI.

There are a few counts of this clonotype. This chain connects TRBV10-3 to TRBJ2-7; the match to TRBD1 covers 7 bases. The germline gives CDR1 ENHRY, CDR2 SYGVKD. V dropped 0 bases and J dropped 2; count of bases not matched to a gene: 4. CDR3 length: 15 residues. The CDR3 loop reads CAISESDRDPYEQYF. Written as DNA, the CDR3 is TGTGCCATCAGTGAGTCTGACAGGGATCCCTACGAGCAGTACTTC.

This rearrangement joins TRBV13 to TRBJ1-1; unclear D gene. Trimming cost V 4 bases and J 5 bases, with 11 bases left between them. The CDR3 spans 13 residues. Germline V gives CDR1 PRHDT, CDR2 FYEKMQ (reference sequence). CDR3 region: CASSSLLGTEAFF. CDR3 bases: TGTGCCAGCAGCTCCCTCCTTGGTACTGAAGCTTTCTTT.

In its sample, this clonotype was seen many times. A junction end diverges from the germline sequence, so it may reflect a read error. The chain links TRBV5-1 to TRBJ1-5; D not resolved. The CDR3 extends over 13 amino acids. The germline V gene has CDR1 SGHRS and CDR2 YFSETQ. As DNA, the CDR3 is TGTGCCAGCAGCTTCGATAGCAATCAGCCCCAGCATTTT. It encodes CASSFDSNQPQHF.

With regard to this clonotype: A much larger clone is a single base away; this may be a read error. This chain's CDR3 is CASSSMTGIPETQYF. The CDR3 nucleotides are TGTGCCAGCAGCTCGATGACAGGGATACCGGAGACCCAGTACTTC. V usage is TRBV7-6 and J usage is TRBJ2-5; TRBD1 aligns across 7 bases. CDR3 size: 15 residues. From germline, CDR1 is SGHVS and CDR2 FNYEAQ. The junction had 10 bases not matched to a gene; V was cut back by 4 bases and J by 5 bases.

This clonotype was seen a few times. The J gene is TRBJ1-2, the V gene TRBV12-3 or TRBV12-4; weak D call: TRBD1 (5 bases). Trimming stripped 5 bases from V and 1 base from J, with 8 bases between. This CDR3 spans 13 amino acids. The CDR3 nucleotides read TGTGCCAGCAGTGACGGACATAACTATGGCTACACCTTC. Amino acid sequence: CASSDGHNYGYTF.

This clonotype was seen more than once but under ten times. The chain couples TRBV28 to TRBJ2-7; D remains unclear. The CDR3 covers 11 residues. Trimming took off 4 bases at V and 2 bases at J, with 3 bases between the two ends. The germline gives CDR1 MDHEN, CDR2 SYDVKM. DNA for the CDR3: TGTGCCAGCAGTTACCCCTACGAGCAGTACTTC. Translation: CASSYPYEQYF. The entire variable domain, with the rest obtained from reference TRBV28 and TRBJ2-7, is as follows: DVKVTQSSRYLVKRTGEKVFLECVQDMDHENMFWYRQDPGLGLRLIYFSYDVKMKEKGDIPEGYSVSREKKERFSLILESASTNQTSMYLCASSYPYEQYFGPGTRLTVT.

This clonotype was seen a handful of times. V is TRBV7-9 and J is TRBJ2-1; tentatively, D is TRBD2 (6 bases). V was pared by 0 bases and J by 5 bases, with 17 bases between. The germline V gene encodes CDR1 SEHNR and CDR2 FQNEAQ (reference sequence). This CDR3 has 17 residues. The CDR3 loop reads CASSLAGDGTHNNEQFF. The CDR3 region has the DNA TGTGCCAGCAGCTTAGCGGGTGACGGGACTCACAACAATGAGCAGTTCTTC.

The CDR3 nucleotides are TGTGCCAGCAGCTTTACAGGGCTGAACACTGAAGCTTTCTTT. This translates into CASSFTGLNTEAFF. The chain has TRBV7-9 and TRBJ1-1; weak D call: TRBD1 (6 bases). The V gene's germline CDR1 is SEHNR and CDR2 FQNEAQ (reference sequence). The V and J ends lost 3 bases and 0 bases respectively, with 8 bases between them. The CDR3 is 14 amino acids.

The chain has TRBV7-6 and TRBJ2-7, with 8 nucleotides matching TRBD1. This CDR3 contains 13 residues. CDR1 is SGHVS, CDR2 FNYEAQ, per germline. The J segment lost 6 bases and the V segment lost 5 bases, leaving 6 bases of the junction unmatched. The CDR3 protein is CASSRTGTSEQYF. CDR3 nucleotide sequence: TGTGCCAGCAGCCGGACAGGGACAAGCGAGCAGTACTTC.

This clonotype was recorded a few times. At one end the junction does not follow the germline gene, possibly because of a read error. The DNA of the CDR3 is TGCAGTGCTAGACGGACTAACCAAGGGACCCAGTACTTC. It is translated as CSARRTNQGTQYF. The gene calls are TRBV20-1 and TRBJ2-7; possible D gene TRBD2, 6 bases. The DNA matches TRBJ2-5 better at its end, which makes the J call doubtful. CDR1 and CDR2 (germline): DFQATT, SNEGSKA (reference sequence). The CDR3 loop spans 13 amino acids.

The V gene is TRBV20-1, the J gene TRBJ1-1; TRBD1 matches 9 bases. The CDR3 is made up of 13 amino acids. J lost 3 bases, V lost 6 bases, and 5 bases had no gene match. The V gene's germline CDR1 is DFQATT and CDR2 SNEGSKA (reference sequence). The CDR3 coding sequence is TGCAGTGCCCACAGGGGGCGCGACACTGAAGCTTTCTTT. Encoded protein: CSAHRGRDTEAFF.

With regard to this clonotype: A single base separates this from a much larger clone, so it may be a read error. V and J are TRBV5-1 and TRBJ2-5; 8 bases are a match to TRBD1. CDR1 and CDR2 (germline): SGHRS, YFSETQ. J lost 11 bases, V lost 3 bases, and 12 bases had no gene match. The CDR3 contains 14 residues. Here the CDR3 reads CASSSDRGYNEQYF. In nucleotides, the CDR3 is TGCGCCAGCAGCTCCGACAGGGGTTACAATGAGCAGTACTTC.

This clonotype was counted at least ten times. The chain couples TRBV29-1 to TRBJ2-1, with D unresolved. This CDR3 spans 12 amino acids. Looked up from germline, CDR1 is SQVTM and CDR2 is ANQGSEA. V was trimmed by 4 bases and J by 7 bases, leaving 11 bases between them. CDR3 bases: TGCAGCGTTGTGAAGGCTGGGAATGAGCAGTTCTTC. Its protein product is CSVVKAGNEQFF.

The chain carries TRBV4-2 and TRBJ2-7; D may be TRBD1 or TRBD2 (5 bases each). The ends were cut back, 1 base at V and 2 bases at J, with 12 bases in the middle. Germline V gene sequence: CDR1 LGHNA, CDR2 YNFKEQ. This CDR3 is 15 amino acids long. The CDR3 region is CASSQGGTTPYEQYF. The CDR3 DNA reads TGTGCCAGCAGCCAAGGAGGGACCACCCCCTACGAGCAGTACTTC.

The sample holds a few counts of this clonotype. This chain joins TRBV7-8 and TRBJ2-1; TRBD2 aligns across 7 bases. This CDR3 has 13 amino acids. Germline V gene lookup returns CDR1 SGHVS and CDR2 FQNEAQ. J was trimmed by 10 bases and V by 4 bases; bases with no gene match: 7. In DNA, the CDR3 is TGTGCCAGCAGCTCGGGACTACCCGTAGAGCAGTTCTTC. This translates into CASSSGLPVEQFF.

V is TRBV7-2 and J is TRBJ2-6, with TRBD2 as a possible D gene (5 bases). The CDR3 consists of 18 residues. The V gene lost 4 bases and the J gene lost 0 bases, with 16 bases spanning the gap. Per the germline V gene, CDR1 is SGHTA and CDR2 is FQGNSA. CDR3: CASSSPRDSFSGANVLTF. CDR3 DNA: TGTGCCAGCAGCTCGCCCCGGGATTCCTTCTCTGGGGCCAACGTCCTGACTTTC.

This chain connects TRBV20-1 to TRBJ2-7, with 8 positions matching TRBD2. CDR1 is DFQATT, CDR2 SNEGSKA, per germline (reference sequence). V lost 6 bases, J lost 3 bases, and 13 bases stayed unmatched. This CDR3 region has 15 residues. CDR3: CSAYLHGGGNYEQYF. CDR3 in DNA: TGCAGTGCCTACCTCCACGGCGGGGGGAACTACGAGCAGTACTTC.